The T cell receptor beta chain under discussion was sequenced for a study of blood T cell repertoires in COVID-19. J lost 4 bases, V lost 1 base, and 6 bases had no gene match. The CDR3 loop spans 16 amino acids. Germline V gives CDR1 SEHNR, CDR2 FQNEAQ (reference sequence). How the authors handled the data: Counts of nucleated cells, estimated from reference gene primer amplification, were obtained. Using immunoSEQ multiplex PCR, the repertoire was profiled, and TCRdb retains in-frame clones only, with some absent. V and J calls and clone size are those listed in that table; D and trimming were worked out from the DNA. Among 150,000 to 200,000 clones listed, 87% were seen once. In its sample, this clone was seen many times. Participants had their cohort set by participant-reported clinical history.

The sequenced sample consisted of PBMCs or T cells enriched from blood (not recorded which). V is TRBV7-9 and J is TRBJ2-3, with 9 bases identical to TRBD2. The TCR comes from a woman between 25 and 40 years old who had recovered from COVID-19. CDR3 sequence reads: CASSLVAGGRADTQYF. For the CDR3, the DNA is TGTGCCAGCAGCTTAGTGGCGGGGGGGCGTGCAGATACGCAGTATTTT.